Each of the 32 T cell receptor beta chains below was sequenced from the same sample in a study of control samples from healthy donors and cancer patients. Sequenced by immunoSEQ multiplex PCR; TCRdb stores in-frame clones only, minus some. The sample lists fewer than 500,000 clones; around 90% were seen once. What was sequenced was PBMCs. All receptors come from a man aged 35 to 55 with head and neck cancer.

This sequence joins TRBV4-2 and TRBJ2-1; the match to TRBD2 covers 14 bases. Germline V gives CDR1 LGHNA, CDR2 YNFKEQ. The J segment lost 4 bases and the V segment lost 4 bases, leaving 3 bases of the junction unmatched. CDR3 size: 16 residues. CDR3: CASSPRLAGGYNEQFF. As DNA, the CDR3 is TGTGCCAGCAGCCCCCGACTAGCGGGAGGGTACAATGAGCAGTTCTTC.

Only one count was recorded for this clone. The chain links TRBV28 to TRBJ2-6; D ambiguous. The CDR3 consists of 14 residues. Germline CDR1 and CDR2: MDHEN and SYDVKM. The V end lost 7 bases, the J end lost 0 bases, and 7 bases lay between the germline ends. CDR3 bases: TGTGCCAGCATCAAAAGCTCTGGGGCCAACGTCCTGACTTTC. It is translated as CASIKSSGANVLTF.

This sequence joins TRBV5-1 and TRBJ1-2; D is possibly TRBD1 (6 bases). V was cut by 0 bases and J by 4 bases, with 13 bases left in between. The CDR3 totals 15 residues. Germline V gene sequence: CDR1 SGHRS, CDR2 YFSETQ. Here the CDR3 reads CASSLEGHHSYGYTF. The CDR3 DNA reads TGCGCCAGCAGCTTGGAGGGACATCATTCCTATGGCTACACCTTC. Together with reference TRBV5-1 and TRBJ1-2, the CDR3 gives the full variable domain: KAGVTQTPRYLIKTRGQQVTLSCSPISGHRSVSWYQQTPGQGLQFLFEYFSETQRNKGNFPGRFSGRQFSNSRSEMNVSTLELGDSALYLCASSLEGHHSYGYTFGSGTRLTVV.

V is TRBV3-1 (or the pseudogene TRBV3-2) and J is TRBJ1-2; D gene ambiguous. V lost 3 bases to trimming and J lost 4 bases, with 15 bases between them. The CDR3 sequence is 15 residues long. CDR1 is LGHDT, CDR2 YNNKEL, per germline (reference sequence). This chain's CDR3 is CASSHLSPPGYGYTF. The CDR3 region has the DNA TGTGCCAGCAGCCACCTATCCCCCCCTGGCTATGGCTACACCTTC.

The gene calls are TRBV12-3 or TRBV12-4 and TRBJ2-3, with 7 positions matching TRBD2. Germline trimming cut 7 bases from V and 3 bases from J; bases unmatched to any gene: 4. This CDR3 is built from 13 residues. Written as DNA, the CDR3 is TGTGCCAGCAACCTCGGGGGGACAGATACGCAGTATTTT. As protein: CASNLGGTDTQYF.

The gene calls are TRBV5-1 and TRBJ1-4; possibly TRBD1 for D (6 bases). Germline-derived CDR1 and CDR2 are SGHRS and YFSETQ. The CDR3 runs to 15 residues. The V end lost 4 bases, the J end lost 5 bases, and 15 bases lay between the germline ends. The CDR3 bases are TGCGCCAGCAGCCCCCTCGACAGGTGGAATGAAAAACTGTTTTTT. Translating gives CASSPLDRWNEKLFF.

As DNA, the CDR3 is TGTGCCAGCAGTTTAGTAGGGGGTGGAGTTGAAAAACTGTTTTTT. Its translation: CASSLVGGGVEKLFF. The chain has TRBV28 and TRBJ1-4; maybe TRBD1 (6 bases). Germline CDR1 and CDR2: MDHEN and SYDVKM. The CDR3 extends over 15 amino acids. The V end lost 2 bases, the J end lost 7 bases, and 14 bases lay between the germline ends.

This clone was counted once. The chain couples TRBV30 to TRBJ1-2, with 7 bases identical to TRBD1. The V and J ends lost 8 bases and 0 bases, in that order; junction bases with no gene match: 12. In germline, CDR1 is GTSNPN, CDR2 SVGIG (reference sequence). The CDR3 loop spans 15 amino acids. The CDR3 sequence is CAGRDSLRANYGYTF. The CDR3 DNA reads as TGTGCCGGCAGGGACAGCCTCAGAGCTAACTATGGCTACACCTTC.

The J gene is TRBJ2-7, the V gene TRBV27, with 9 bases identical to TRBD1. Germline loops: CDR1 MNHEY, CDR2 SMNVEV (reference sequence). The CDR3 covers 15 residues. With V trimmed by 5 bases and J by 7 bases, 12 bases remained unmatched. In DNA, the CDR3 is TGTGCCAGCAGTCAAGGGGGACAGGGTATGAGGGAGCAGTACTTC. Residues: CASSQGGQGMREQYF.

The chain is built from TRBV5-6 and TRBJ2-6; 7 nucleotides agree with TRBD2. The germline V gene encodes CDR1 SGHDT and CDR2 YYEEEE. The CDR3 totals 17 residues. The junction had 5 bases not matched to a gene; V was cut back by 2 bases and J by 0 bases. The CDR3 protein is CASSLRSGGSGANVLTF. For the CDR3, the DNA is TGTGCCAGCAGCTTAAGATCGGGAGGCTCTGGGGCCAACGTCCTGACTTTC. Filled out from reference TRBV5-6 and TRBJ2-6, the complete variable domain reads DAGVTQSPTHLIKTRGQQVTLRCSPKSGHDTVSWYQQALGQGPQFIFQYYEEEERQRGNFPDRFSGHQFPNYSSELNVNALLLGDSALYLCASSLRSGGSGANVLTFGAGSRLTVL.

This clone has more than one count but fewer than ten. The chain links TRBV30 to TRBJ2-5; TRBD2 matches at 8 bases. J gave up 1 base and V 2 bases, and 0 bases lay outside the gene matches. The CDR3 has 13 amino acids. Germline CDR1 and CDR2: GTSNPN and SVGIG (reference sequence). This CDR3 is CAWSSGGQETQYF. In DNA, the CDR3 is TGTGCCTGGAGTAGCGGGGGCCAAGAGACCCAGTACTTC.

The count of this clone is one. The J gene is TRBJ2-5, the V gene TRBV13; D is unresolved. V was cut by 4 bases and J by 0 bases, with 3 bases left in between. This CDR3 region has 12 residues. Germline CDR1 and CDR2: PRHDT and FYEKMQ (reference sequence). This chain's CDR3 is CASSSYQETQYF. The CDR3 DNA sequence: TGTGCCAGCAGCTCGTACCAAGAGACCCAGTACTTC.

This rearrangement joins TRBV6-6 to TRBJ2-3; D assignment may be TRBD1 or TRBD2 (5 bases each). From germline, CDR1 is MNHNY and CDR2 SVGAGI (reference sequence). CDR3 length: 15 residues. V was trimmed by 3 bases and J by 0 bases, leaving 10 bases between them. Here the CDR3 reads CASSYGGWSTDTQYF. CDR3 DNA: TGTGCCAGCAGTTATGGGGGATGGAGCACAGATACGCAGTATTTT.

CDR3 nucleotide sequence: TGTGCCAGCAGCCCATGGCGGGGGAGCTACGAGCAGTACTTC. The encoded protein is CASSPWRGSYEQYF. The rearrangement joins TRBV28 to TRBJ2-7; 7 bases align to TRBD2. This CDR3 region has 14 residues. Unmatched junction bases numbered 8, after V lost 6 bases and J lost 3 bases. Germline V CDR1 and CDR2: MDHEN, SYDVKM.

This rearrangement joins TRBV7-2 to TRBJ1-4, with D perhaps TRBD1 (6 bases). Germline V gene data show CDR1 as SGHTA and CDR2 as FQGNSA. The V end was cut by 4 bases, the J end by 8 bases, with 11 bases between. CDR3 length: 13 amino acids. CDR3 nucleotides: TGTGCCAGCAGCTCACAAAGGGGGGAAAAACTGTTTTTT. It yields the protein CASSSQRGEKLFF.

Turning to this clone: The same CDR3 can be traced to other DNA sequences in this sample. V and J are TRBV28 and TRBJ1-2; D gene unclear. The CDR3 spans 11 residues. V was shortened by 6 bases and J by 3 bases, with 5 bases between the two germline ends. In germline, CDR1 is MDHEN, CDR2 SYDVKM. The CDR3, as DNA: TGTGCCAGCAGCCCGGACTATGGCTACACCTTC. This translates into CASSPDYGYTF.

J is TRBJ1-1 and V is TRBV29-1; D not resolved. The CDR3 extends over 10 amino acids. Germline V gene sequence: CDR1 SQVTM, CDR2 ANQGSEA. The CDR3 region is CTCQDTEAFF. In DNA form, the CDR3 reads TGCACTTGTCAGGACACTGAAGCTTTCTTT.

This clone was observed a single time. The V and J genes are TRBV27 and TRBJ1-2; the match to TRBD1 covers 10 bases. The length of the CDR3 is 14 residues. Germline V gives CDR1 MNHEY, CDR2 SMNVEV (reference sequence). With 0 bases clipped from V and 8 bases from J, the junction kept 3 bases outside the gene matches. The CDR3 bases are TGTGCCAGCAGTTTATCAAGGGACAGGGGAGGCTACACCTTC. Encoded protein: CASSLSRDRGGYTF.

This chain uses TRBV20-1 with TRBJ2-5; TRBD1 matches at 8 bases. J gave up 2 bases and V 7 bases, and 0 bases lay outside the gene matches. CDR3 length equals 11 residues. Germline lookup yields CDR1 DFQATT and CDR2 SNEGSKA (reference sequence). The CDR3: CSGDRQETQYF. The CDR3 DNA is TGCAGTGGGGACAGGCAAGAGACCCAGTACTTC.

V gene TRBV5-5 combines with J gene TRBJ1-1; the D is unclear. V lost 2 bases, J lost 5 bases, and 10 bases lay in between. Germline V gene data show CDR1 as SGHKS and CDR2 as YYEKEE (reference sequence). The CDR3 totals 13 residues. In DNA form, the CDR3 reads TGTGCCAGCAGCTTCGTTGAGGATACTGAAGCTTTCTTT. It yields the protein CASSFVEDTEAFF.

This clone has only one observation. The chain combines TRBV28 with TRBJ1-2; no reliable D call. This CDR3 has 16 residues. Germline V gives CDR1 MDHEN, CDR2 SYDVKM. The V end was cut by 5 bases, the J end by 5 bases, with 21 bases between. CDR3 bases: TGTGCCAGCAGTCCCCCCCTCAGGCTGCGGTCGTATGGCTACACCTTC. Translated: CASSPPLRLRSYGYTF.

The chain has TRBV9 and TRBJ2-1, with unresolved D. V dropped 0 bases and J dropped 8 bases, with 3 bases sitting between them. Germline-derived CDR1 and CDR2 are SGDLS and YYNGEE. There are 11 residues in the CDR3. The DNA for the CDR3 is TGTGCCAGCAGCGTAGTGGATGAGCAGTTCTTC. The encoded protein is CASSVVDEQFF.

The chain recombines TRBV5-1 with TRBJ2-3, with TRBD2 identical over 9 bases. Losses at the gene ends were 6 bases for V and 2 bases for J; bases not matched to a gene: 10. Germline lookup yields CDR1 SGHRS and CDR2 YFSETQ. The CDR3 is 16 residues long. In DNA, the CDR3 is TGCGCCAGCACAAGAGAGGGACTAGCCTTCACAGATACGCAGTATTTT. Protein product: CASTREGLAFTDTQYF.

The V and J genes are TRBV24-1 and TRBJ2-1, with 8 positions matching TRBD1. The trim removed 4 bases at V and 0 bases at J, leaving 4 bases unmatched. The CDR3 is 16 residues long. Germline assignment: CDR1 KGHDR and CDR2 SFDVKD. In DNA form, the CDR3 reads TGTGCCACCAGTGACTCGACAGGGGACTCCTACAATGAGCAGTTCTTC. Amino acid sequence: CATSDSTGDSYNEQFF.

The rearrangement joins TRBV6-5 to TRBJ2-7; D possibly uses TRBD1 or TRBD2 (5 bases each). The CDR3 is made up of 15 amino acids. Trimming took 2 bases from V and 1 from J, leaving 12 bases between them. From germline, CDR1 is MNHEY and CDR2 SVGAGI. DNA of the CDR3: TGTGCCAGCAGTTACGCTGGGGACGGATCCTACGAGCAGTACTTC. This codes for CASSYAGDGSYEQYF.

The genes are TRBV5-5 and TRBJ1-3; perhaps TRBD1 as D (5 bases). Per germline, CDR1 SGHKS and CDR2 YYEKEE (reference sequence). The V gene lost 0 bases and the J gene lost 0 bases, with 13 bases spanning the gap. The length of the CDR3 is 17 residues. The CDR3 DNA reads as TGTGCCAGCAGCTTGGCCTTGGGACTGAACTCTGGAAACACCATATATTTT. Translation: CASSLALGLNSGNTIYF.

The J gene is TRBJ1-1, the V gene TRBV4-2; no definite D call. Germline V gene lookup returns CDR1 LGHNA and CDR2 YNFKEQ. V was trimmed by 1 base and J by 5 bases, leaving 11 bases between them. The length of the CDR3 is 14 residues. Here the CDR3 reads CASSQVRAQTEAFF. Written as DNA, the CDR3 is TGTGCCAGCAGCCAAGTTAGGGCGCAAACTGAAGCTTTCTTT.

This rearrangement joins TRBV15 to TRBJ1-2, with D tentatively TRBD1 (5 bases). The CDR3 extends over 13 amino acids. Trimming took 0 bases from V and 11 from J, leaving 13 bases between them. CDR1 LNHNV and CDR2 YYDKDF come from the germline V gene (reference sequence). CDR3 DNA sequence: TGTGCCACCAGCAGAGATCGGAGGGGTGGGTACACCTTC. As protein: CATSRDRRGGYTF.

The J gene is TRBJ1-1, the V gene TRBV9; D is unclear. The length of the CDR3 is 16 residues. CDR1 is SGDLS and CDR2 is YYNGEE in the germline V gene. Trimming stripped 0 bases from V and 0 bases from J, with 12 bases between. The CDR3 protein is CASSVVGVGLNTEAFF. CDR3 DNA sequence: TGTGCCAGCAGCGTAGTAGGTGTCGGGTTGAACACTGAAGCTTTCTTT.

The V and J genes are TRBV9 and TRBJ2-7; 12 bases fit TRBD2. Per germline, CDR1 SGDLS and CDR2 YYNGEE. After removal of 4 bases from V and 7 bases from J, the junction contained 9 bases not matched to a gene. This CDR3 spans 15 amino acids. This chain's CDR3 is CASSPRPSGREEQYF. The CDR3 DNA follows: TGTGCCAGCAGCCCCAGGCCTAGCGGGAGGGAAGAGCAGTACTTC.

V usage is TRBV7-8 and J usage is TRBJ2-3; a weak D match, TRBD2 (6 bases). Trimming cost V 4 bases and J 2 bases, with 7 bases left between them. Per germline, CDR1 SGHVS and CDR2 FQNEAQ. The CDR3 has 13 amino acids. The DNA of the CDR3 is TGTGCCAGCAGCTCGGGGGTCACAGATACGCAGTATTTT. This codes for CASSSGVTDTQYF.

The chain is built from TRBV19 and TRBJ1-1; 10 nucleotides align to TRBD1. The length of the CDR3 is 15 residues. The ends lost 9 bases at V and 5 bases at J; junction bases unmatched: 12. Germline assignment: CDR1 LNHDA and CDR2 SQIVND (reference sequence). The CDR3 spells CASPGTGDVATEAFF. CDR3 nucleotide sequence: TGTGCCAGCCCCGGGACAGGGGACGTTGCGACTGAAGCTTTCTTT.